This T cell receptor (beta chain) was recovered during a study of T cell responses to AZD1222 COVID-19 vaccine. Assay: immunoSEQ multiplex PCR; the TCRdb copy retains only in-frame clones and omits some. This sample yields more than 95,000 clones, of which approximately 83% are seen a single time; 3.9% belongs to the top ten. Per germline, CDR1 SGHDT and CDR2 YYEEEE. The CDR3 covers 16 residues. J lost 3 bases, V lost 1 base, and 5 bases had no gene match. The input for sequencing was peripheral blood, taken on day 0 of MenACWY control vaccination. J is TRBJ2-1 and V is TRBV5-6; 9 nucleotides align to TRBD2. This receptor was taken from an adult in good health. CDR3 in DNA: TGTGCCAGCAGCTTGAGCCTAGCGGGGTACTACAATGAGCAGTTCTTC. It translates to CASSLSLAGYYNEQFF.